The 32 T cell receptor beta chains reported below all come from one sample, sequenced in a study of T cell responses to AZD1222 COVID-19 vaccine. Libraries were prepared by immunoSEQ multiplex PCR; TCRdb keeps only in-frame clonotypes and omits some of them. The table lists under 70,000 clones, 80% of them singletons, with approximately 5.2% in the top ten. Sequenced here: peripheral blood, sampled 28 days after the second AZD1222 dose. The receptors were gathered from an adult who received the AZD1222 COVID-19 vaccine.

V usage is TRBV7-6 and J usage is TRBJ1-3; D is possibly TRBD1 (5 bases). The V gene lost 8 bases and the J gene lost 0 bases, with 17 bases spanning the gap. This CDR3 region has 16 residues. The V gene's germline CDR1 is SGHVS and CDR2 FNYEAQ. This CDR3 is CASGPWGGSSGNTIYF. CDR3 coding DNA: TGTGCCAGCGGACCGTGGGGGGGGAGCTCTGGAAACACCATATATTTT.

The chain has TRBV30 and TRBJ2-6; D unresolved. Germline V gene data show CDR1 as GTSNPN and CDR2 as SVGIG (reference sequence). The CDR3 totals 14 residues. V was trimmed by 2 bases and J by 3 bases, leaving 8 bases between them. The CDR3 loop reads CAWSRHFGANVLTF. CDR3 DNA: TGTGCCTGGAGTCGCCATTTTGGGGCCAACGTCCTGACTTTC. The full variable domain, rest sourced from reference TRBV30 and TRBJ2-6, is SQTIHQWPATLVQPVGSPLSLECTVEGTSNPNLYWYRQAAGRGLQLLFYSVGIGQISSEVPQNLSASRPQDRQFILSSKKLLLSDSGFYLCAWSRHFGANVLTFGAGSRLTVL.

The chain links TRBV6-4 to TRBJ2-1, with TRBD2 matching over 8 bases. The CDR3 loop spans 13 amino acids. J was trimmed by 7 bases and V by 4 bases; bases with no gene match: 3. Germline CDR1 and CDR2: MRHNA and SNTAGT. DNA of the CDR3: TGTGCCAGCAGTGTCGGGAGGGGTAATGAGCAGTTCTTC. Its translation: CASSVGRGNEQFF.

The chain links TRBV27 to TRBJ2-3, with 10 bases fitting TRBD2. This CDR3 spans 15 amino acids. Germline V gives CDR1 MNHEY, CDR2 SMNVEV (reference sequence). Unmatched junction bases numbered 2, after V lost 0 bases and J lost 5 bases. CDR3 protein: CASSLSLAGEDTQYF. The CDR3 nucleotides read TGTGCCAGCAGTTTATCCCTAGCGGGAGAAGATACGCAGTATTTT.

The chain carries TRBV11-2 and TRBJ2-2, with a tentative D call TRBD2 (5 bases). The V and J ends lost 5 bases and 1 base respectively, with 11 bases between them. The germline CDR1 and CDR2 sequences are SGHAT and FQNNGV. CDR3 size: 15 residues. The CDR3 reads CASSPLRGNTGELFF. CDR3 coding DNA: TGTGCCAGCAGCCCACTTCGGGGGAACACCGGGGAGCTGTTTTTT. Based on the CDR3 plus reference TRBV11-2 and TRBJ2-2, the full variable domain is EAGVAQSPRYKIIEKRQSVAFWCNPISGHATLYWYQQILGQGPKLLIQFQNNGVVDDSQLPKDRFSAERLKGVDSTLKIQPAKLEDSAVYLCASSPLRGNTGELFFGEGSRLTVL.

The rearrangement uses TRBV12-3 or TRBV12-4 and TRBJ1-1; the D is unclear. The germline V and J ends were trimmed by 6 bases and 1 base, with 9 bases remaining between them. This CDR3 comprises 13 residues. In DNA form, the CDR3 reads TGTGCCAGCAGCATAGACACGAACACTGAAGCTTTCTTT. Translating it yields CASSIDTNTEAFF.

The table lists this clone with a count of one. The rearrangement uses TRBV3-1 (or the pseudogene TRBV3-2) and TRBJ2-3; 8 nucleotides match TRBD1. After removal of 4 bases from V and 0 bases from J, the junction contained 6 bases not matched to a gene. The CDR3 is made up of 16 amino acids. CDR1 LGHDT and CDR2 YNNKEL come from the germline V gene (reference sequence). This CDR3 reads CASSRWTGTSTDTQYF. DNA of the CDR3: TGTGCCAGCAGCCGATGGACAGGGACGAGCACAGATACGCAGTATTTT.

The table lists this clone with a count of one. The chain recombines TRBV24-1 with TRBJ1-2; D gene ambiguous. The CDR3 is 13 amino acids. CDR1 is KGHDR, CDR2 SFDVKD, per germline. V was shortened by 1 base and J by 8 bases, with 10 bases between the two germline ends. CDR3 sequence reads: CATSDLVRGGYTF. Written as DNA, the CDR3 is TGTGCCACCAGTGATTTAGTCAGAGGAGGCTACACCTTC.

J is TRBJ1-3 and V is TRBV19, with D perhaps TRBD1 (6 bases). CDR3 length equals 13 residues. Germline CDR1 LNHDA, CDR2 SQIVND (reference sequence). The CDR3 loop is CARGGRDRNTIYF. In DNA, the CDR3 is TGTGCTAGGGGGGGCAGGGACCGAAACACCATATATTTT.

The chain has TRBV9 and TRBJ2-2; maybe TRBD1 (5 bases). The CDR3 contains 16 residues. V was cut by 0 bases and J by 2 bases, with 11 bases left in between. CDR1 is SGDLS, CDR2 YYNGEE, per germline. The CDR3 here is CASSVGSDTNTGELFF. The CDR3 coding sequence is TGTGCCAGCAGCGTAGGCTCGGACACAAACACCGGGGAGCTGTTTTTT. The full variable domain, in which reference TRBV9 and TRBJ2-2 provide the parts outside the CDR3, is DSGVTQTPKHLITATGQRVTLRCSPRSGDLSVYWYQQSLDQGLQFLIQYYNGEERAKGNILERFSAQQFPDLHSELNLSSLELGDSALYFCASSVGSDTNTGELFFGEGSRLTVL.

The CDR3 sequence is CASSWGGSYGYTF. The DNA of the CDR3 is TGTGCCAGCAGCTGGGGCGGGTCTTATGGCTACACCTTC. J is TRBJ1-2 and V is TRBV28; D is perhaps TRBD1 (5 bases). The CDR3 has 13 amino acids. The V end lost 6 bases, the J end lost 5 bases, and 13 bases lay between the germline ends. Germline CDR1 MDHEN, CDR2 SYDVKM.

To note about this clone: One end of the junction is discordant with germline, which a read error may explain. V and J are TRBV10-3 and TRBJ2-1; 12 positions agree with TRBD2. There are 15 residues in the CDR3. CDR1 and CDR2 (germline): ENHRY, SYGVKD. The CDR3 DNA reads as TGTGCCAGCAGTTCCCTAGCGGGAGGGTCCAATGAGCAGTTCTTC. It yields the protein CASSSLAGGSNEQFF.

The chain recombines TRBV10-3 with TRBJ2-2, with 12 nucleotides matching TRBD1. With V trimmed by 9 bases and J by 3 bases, 8 bases remained unmatched. Germline V gene sequence: CDR1 ENHRY, CDR2 SYGVKD. This CDR3 is built from 16 residues. In DNA, the CDR3 is TGTGCCATACCCCGGGACAGGGGGCAGGACACCGGGGAGCTGTTTTTT. Protein: CAIPRDRGQDTGELFF.

This clone was detected only a few times. The V gene is TRBV5-1, the J gene TRBJ1-2, with D possibly matching TRBD1 (5 bases). The CDR3 contains 17 residues. Germline loops: CDR1 SGHRS, CDR2 YFSETQ. The ends were cut back, 2 bases at V and 1 base at J, with 18 bases in the middle. CDR3 amino acids: CASSLNPQARVNYGYTF. CDR3 nucleotides: TGCGCCAGCAGCTTAAACCCCCAGGCCAGGGTTAACTATGGCTACACCTTC.

The CDR3 loop is CASSVFDRVGAYGYTF. CDR3 nucleotides: TGTGCCAGCAGCGTCTTCGACAGGGTAGGGGCCTATGGCTACACCTTC. The genes are TRBV9 and TRBJ1-2; 7 bases map to TRBD1. Trimming cost V 2 bases and J 4 bases; bases outside gene matches: 11. Per germline, CDR1 SGDLS and CDR2 YYNGEE. The CDR3 is 16 residues long.

The chain joins TRBV6-5 to TRBJ2-2; D is possibly TRBD1 or TRBD2 (6 bases each). The V gene's germline CDR1 is MNHEY and CDR2 SVGAGI. V lost 7 bases, J lost 2 bases, and 14 bases lay in between. This CDR3 spans 15 amino acids. CDR3 region: CASTPRGVNTGELFF. CDR3 DNA sequence: TGTGCCAGCACCCCAAGGGGGGTTAACACCGGGGAGCTGTTTTTT.

The chain combines TRBV4-1 with TRBJ2-5; 7 positions match TRBD2. The CDR3 extends over 14 amino acids. J was trimmed by 3 bases and V by 1 base; bases with no gene match: 2. Germline V gives CDR1 MGHRA, CDR2 YSYEKL. The CDR3 coding sequence is TGCGCCAGCAGCCAAGGGACTAGTGAAGAGACCCAGTACTTC. Translated, it gives CASSQGTSEETQYF.

The chain combines TRBV16 with TRBJ1-3; a weak D match, TRBD1 (5 bases). The V end was cut by 2 bases, the J end by 4 bases, with 27 bases between. The germline V gene has CDR1 KGHSY and CDR2 FQNENV. The CDR3 has 20 amino acids. CDR3 in DNA: TGTGCCAGCAGCCAAACCCAGAAAAGGTCTGGGCAACAGGTGGGAAACACCATATATTTT. Its translation: CASSQTQKRSGQQVGNTIYF.

V is TRBV3-1 (or the pseudogene TRBV3-2) and J is TRBJ1-3, with D possibly matching TRBD1 (5 bases). This CDR3 is 17 amino acids long. Trimming removed 1 base at V and 0 bases at J, with 13 bases between. Per germline, CDR1 LGHDT and CDR2 YNNKEL (reference sequence). For the CDR3, the DNA is TGTGCCAGCAGCCAAGTTCCAGGGTTGAACTCTGGAAACACCATATATTTT. It is translated as CASSQVPGLNSGNTIYF.

This clone was seen a handful of times. This chain connects TRBV19 to TRBJ1-5; a possible D gene is TRBD1 (5 bases). Per the germline V gene, CDR1 is LNHDA and CDR2 is SQIVND (reference sequence). The CDR3 loop spans 15 amino acids. V was cut by 3 bases and J by 3 bases, with 12 bases left in between. The CDR3 nucleotides are TGTGCCAGTAGTATTAAGCCAGGGTACAATCAGCCCCAGCATTTT. It yields the protein CASSIKPGYNQPQHF.

The chain joins TRBV15 to TRBJ1-1; tentatively, D is TRBD1 (5 bases). CDR1 is LNHNV, CDR2 YYDKDF, per germline (reference sequence). With 0 bases removed from V and 2 bases from J, the gap between germline ends came to 10 bases. The CDR3 runs 15 residues. CDR3 bases: TGTGCCACCAGCAGAGAGGAGACAGTTAACACTGAAGCTTTCTTT. Amino acids: CATSREETVNTEAFF.

This chain joins TRBV19 and TRBJ1-5; D possibly corresponds to TRBD1 (5 bases). Looked up from germline, CDR1 is LNHDA and CDR2 is SQIVND (reference sequence). The CDR3 runs 15 residues. V shed 5 bases and J shed 4 bases, with 15 bases lying between them. CDR3 sequence: CASSPRGVGNQPQHF. The CDR3 nucleotides are TGTGCCAGTAGTCCAAGAGGGGTTGGAAATCAGCCCCAGCATTTT.

J is TRBJ2-1 and V is TRBV6-5, with 8 bases identical to TRBD1. Trimming at V came to 6 bases and at J to 5 bases, leaving 0 bases not matched to a gene. The germline CDR1 and CDR2 sequences are MNHEY and SVGAGI. The CDR3 runs 12 residues. The CDR3 is CASRTGDNEQFF. CDR3 in DNA: TGTGCCAGCAGGACAGGGGACAATGAGCAGTTCTTC.

Written as DNA, the CDR3 is TGTGCCAGCTCCTCCGGGACTAGAGGAGAGACCCAGTACTTC. Translating gives CASSSGTRGETQYF. The V gene is TRBV9, the J gene TRBJ2-5; 8 bases line up with TRBD2. The germline gives CDR1 SGDLS, CDR2 YYNGEE. J gave up 4 bases and V 7 bases, and 9 bases lay outside the gene matches. There are 14 residues in the CDR3.

In this sample, this clone turned up once. The chain links TRBV5-1 to TRBJ2-7; tentative D call: TRBD1 (6 bases). The CDR3 has 14 amino acids. Looked up from germline, CDR1 is SGHRS and CDR2 is YFSETQ. Deletions cut 0 bases from V and 2 bases from J, with 9 bases between. The CDR3 region has the DNA TGCGCCAGCAGCTTGGCAGGGGACCCCTACGAGCAGTACGTC. Translating it yields CASSLAGDPYEQYV.

This sequence joins TRBV15 and TRBJ1-1, with D maybe TRBD1 (5 bases). V was cut by 2 bases and J by 10 bases, with 11 bases left in between. The germline V gene encodes CDR1 LNHNV and CDR2 YYDKDF (reference sequence). The length of the CDR3 is 12 residues. CDR3 residues: CATSRFAGGAFF. In DNA, the CDR3 is TGTGCCACCAGCAGATTCGCGGGGGGAGCTTTCTTT.

This sequence joins TRBV9 and TRBJ2-1; no definite D call. Germline CDR1 reads SGDLS; CDR2 reads YYNGEE. CDR3 length: 12 amino acids. Between the trimmed V and J ends, which lost 3 bases and 10 bases, there was a span of 11 bases. CDR3 coding DNA: TGTGCCAGCAGCGCCGAGAGGAGCGAGCAGTTCTTC. This gives the protein CASSAERSEQFF.

This clone was picked up one time. CDR3 DNA sequence: TGTGCCAGCAGGAAGTTAAGTACGGAGCCAGATACGCAGTATTTT. It codes for CASRKLSTEPDTQYF. V is TRBV6-6 and J is TRBJ2-3; unclear D gene. Germline assignment: CDR1 MNHNY and CDR2 SVGAGI (reference sequence). The CDR3 covers 15 residues. Trimming removed 6 bases from V and 4 bases from J, with 17 bases in between.

The chain links TRBV7-8 to TRBJ1-5, with D tentatively TRBD1 (5 bases). V lost 1 base, J lost 4 bases, and 11 bases lay in between. Germline V gene sequence: CDR1 SGHVS, CDR2 FQNEAQ. The CDR3 contains 15 residues. CDR3 DNA sequence: TGTGCCAGCAGCTTAGGAGGGGCTCTTAATCAGCCCCAGCATTTT. It codes for CASSLGGALNQPQHF.

The J gene is TRBJ1-3, the V gene TRBV10-3; 11 nucleotides match TRBD1. The junction had 2 bases not matched to a gene; V was cut back by 2 bases and J by 8 bases. The germline V gene has CDR1 ENHRY and CDR2 SYGVKD. This CDR3 region has 14 residues. In DNA form, the CDR3 reads TGTGCCATCAGTGAGCAGGGACAGGGGGACACCATATATTTT. This codes for CAISEQGQGDTIYF.

The V call is TRBV6-5, the J call TRBJ2-1; D gene uncertain. V was pared by 5 bases and J by 5 bases, with 4 bases between. CDR1 MNHEY and CDR2 SVGAGI come from the germline V gene. CDR3 length: 11 residues. DNA for the CDR3: TGTGCCAGCAGTCCAAACAATGAGCAGTTCTTC. Translation: CASSPNNEQFF.

The chain carries TRBV28 and TRBJ1-2, with 11 bases identical to TRBD1. V shed 3 bases and J 7 bases; nucleotides not matched to a gene: 7. Germline V gives CDR1 MDHEN, CDR2 SYDVKM. This CDR3 has 15 amino acids. The CDR3 spells CASSFSGQGVGGYTF. The CDR3 nucleotides read TGTGCCAGCAGTTTCTCGGGACAGGGGGTGGGTGGCTACACCTTC.